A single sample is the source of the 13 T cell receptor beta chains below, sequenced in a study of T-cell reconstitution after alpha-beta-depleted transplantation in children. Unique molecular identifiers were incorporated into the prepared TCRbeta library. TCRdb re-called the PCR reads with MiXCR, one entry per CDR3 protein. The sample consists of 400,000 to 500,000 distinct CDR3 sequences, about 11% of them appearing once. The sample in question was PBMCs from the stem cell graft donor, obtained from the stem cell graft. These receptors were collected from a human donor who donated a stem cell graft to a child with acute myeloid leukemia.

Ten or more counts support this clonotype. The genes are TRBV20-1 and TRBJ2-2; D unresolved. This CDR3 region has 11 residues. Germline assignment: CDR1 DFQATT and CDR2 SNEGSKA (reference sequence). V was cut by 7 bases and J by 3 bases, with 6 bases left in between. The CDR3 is CSVRDTGELFF. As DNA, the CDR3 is TGCAGTGTTAGGGACACCGGGGAGCTGTTTTTT.

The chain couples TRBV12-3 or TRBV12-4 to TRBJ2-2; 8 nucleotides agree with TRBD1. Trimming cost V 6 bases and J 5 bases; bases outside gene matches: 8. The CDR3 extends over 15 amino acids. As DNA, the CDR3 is TGTGCCAGCAGACTTCAGGGGGCGCGTACCGGGGAGCTGTTTTTT. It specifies CASRLQGARTGELFF.

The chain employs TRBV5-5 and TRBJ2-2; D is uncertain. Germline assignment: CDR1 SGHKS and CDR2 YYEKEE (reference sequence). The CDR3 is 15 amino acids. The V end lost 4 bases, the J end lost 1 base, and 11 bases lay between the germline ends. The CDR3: CASSLSTGNTGELFF. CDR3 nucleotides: TGTGCCAGCAGCCTATCGACTGGGAACACCGGGGAGCTGTTTTTT. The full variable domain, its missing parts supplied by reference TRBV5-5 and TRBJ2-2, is DAGVTQSPTHLIKTRGQQVTLRCSPISGHKSVSWYQQVLGQGPQFIFQYYEKEERGRGNFPDRFSARQFPNYSSELNVNALLLGDSALYLCASSLSTGNTGELFFGEGSRLTVL.

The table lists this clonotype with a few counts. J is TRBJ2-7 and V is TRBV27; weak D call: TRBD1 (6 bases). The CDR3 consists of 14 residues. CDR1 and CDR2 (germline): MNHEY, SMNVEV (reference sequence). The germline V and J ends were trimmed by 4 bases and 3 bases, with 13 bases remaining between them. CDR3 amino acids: CASSSDRHGYEQYV. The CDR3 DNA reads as TGTGCCAGCAGTTCCGACAGGCACGGCTACGAGCAGTACGTC.

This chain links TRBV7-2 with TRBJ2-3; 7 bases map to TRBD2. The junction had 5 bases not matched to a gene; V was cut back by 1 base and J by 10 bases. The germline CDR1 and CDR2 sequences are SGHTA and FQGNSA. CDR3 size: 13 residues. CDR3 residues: CASSLVRREPQYF. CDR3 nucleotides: TGTGCCAGCAGCTTAGTACGGCGGGAGCCGCAGTATTTT.

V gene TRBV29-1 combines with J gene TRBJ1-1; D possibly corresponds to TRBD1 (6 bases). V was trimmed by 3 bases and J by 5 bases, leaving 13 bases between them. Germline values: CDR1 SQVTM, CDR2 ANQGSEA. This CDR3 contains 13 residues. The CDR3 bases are TGCAGCGTTGACAGGGGAAGGGAGACTGAAGCTTTCTTT. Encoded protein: CSVDRGRETEAFF. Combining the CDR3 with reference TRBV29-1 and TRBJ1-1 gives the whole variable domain SAVISQKPSRDICQRGTSLTIQCQVDSQVTMMFWYRQQPGQSLTLIATANQGSEATYESGFVIDKFPISRPNLTFSTLTVSNMSPEDSSIYLCSVDRGRETEAFFGQGTRLTVV.

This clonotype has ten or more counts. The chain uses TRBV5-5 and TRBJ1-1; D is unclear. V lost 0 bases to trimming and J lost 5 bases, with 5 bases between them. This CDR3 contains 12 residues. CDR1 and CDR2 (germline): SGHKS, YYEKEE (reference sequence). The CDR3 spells CASSLAWTEAFF. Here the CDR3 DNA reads TGTGCCAGCAGCTTGGCGTGGACTGAAGCTTTCTTT.

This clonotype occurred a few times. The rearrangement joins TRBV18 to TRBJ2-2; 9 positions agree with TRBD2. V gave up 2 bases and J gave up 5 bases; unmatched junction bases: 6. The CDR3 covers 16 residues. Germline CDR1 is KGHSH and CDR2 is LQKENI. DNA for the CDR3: TGTGCCAGCTCACCATTGGCTAGCGGGGAAACCGGGGAGCTGTTTTTT. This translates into CASSPLASGETGELFF.

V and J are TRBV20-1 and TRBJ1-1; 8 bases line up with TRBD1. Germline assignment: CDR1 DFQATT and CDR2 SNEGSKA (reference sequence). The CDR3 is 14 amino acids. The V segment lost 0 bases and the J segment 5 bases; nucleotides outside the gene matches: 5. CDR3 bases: TGCAGTGCTAGAGACGACAGGGGTGGGACTGAAGCTTTCTTT. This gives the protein CSARDDRGGTEAFF.

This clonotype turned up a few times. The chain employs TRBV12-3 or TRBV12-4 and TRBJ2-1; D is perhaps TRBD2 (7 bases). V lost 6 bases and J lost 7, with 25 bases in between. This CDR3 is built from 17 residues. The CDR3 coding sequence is TGTGCCAGCAGCCTGGTTCTTGGGGGGGCTCGTGGAAATGAGCAGTTCTTC. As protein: CASSLVLGGARGNEQFF.

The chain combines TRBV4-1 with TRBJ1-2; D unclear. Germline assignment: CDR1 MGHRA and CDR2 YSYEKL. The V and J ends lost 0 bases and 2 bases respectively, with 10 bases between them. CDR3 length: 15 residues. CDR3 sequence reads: CASSQDAGRNYGYTF. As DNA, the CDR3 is TGCGCCAGCAGCCAAGACGCGGGCAGGAACTATGGCTACACCTTC.

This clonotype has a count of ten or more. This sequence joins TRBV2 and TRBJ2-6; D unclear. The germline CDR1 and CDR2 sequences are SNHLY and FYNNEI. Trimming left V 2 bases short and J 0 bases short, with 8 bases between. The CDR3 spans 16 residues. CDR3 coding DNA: TGTGCCAGCAGTGAATCCCGGAGCTCTGGGGCCAACGTCCTGACTTTC. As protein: CASSESRSSGANVLTF. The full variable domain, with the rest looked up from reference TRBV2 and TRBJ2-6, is EPEVTQTPSHQVTQMGQEVILRCVPISNHLYFYWYRQILGQKVEFLVSFYNNEISEKSEIFDDQFSVERPDGSNFTLKIRSTKLEDSAMYFCASSESRSSGANVLTFGAGSRLTVL.

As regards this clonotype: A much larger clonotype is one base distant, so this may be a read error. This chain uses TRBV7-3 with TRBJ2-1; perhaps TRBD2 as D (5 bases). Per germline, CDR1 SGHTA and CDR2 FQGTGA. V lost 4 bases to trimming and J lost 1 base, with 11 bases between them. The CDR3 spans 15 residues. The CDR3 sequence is CASSSQPGSYNEQFF. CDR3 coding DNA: TGTGCCAGCAGCTCACAGCCGGGGTCCTACAATGAGCAGTTCTTC.